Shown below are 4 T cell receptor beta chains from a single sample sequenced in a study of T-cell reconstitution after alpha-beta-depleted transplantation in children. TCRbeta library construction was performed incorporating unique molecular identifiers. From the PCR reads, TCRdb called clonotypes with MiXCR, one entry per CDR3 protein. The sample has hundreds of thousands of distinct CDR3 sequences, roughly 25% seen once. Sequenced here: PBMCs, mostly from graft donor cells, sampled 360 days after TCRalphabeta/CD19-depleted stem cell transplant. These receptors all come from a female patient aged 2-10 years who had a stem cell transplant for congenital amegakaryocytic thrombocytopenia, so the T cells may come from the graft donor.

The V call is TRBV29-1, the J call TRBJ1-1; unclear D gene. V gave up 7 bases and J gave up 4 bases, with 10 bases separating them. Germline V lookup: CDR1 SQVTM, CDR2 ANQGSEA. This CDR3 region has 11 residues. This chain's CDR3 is CSERMGTEAFF. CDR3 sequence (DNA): TGCAGCGAAAGGATGGGCACTGAAGCTTTCTTT.

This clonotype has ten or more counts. The CDR3 spells CASSLQGETQYF. CDR3 sequence (DNA): TGTGCCAGCAGTTTGCAGGGGGAGACCCAGTACTTC. The chain links TRBV28 to TRBJ2-5; weak D call: TRBD1 (6 bases). V lost 3 bases and J lost 5, with 7 bases in between. The CDR3 covers 12 residues. Germline V gives CDR1 MDHEN, CDR2 SYDVKM.

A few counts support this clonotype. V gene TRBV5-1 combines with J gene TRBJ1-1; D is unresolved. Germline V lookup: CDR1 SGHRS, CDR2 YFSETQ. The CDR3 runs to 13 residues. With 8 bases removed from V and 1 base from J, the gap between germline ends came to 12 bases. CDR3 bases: TGCGCCAGTCAAAGAGGGCAGAACACTGAAGCTTTCTTT. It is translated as CASQRGQNTEAFF.

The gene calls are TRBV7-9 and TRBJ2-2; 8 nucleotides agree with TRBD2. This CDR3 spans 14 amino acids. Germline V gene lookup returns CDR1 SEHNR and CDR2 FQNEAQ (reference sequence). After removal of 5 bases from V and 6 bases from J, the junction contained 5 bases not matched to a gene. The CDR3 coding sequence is TGTGCCAGCAGCACTCACGGGGGGGCCGGGGAGCTGTTTTTT. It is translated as CASSTHGGAGELFF. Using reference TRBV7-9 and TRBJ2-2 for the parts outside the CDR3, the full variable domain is DTGVSQNPRHKITKRGQNVTFRCDPISEHNRLYWYRQTLGQGPEFLTYFQNEAQLEKSRLLSDRFSAERPKGSFSTLEIQRTEQGDSAMYLCASSTHGGAGELFFGEGSRLTVL.